A selection of T cell receptor beta chains follows, all from one sample in a study of a mutant IDH1 vaccine in newly diagnosed glioma. These receptors' targets are unknown. Profiling relied on immunoSEQ multiplex PCR, and the TCRdb table lists in-frame clones only, not all of them. Of approximately 76,000 clones in the sample, 75% to 95% were seen once. Material: PBMCs, obtained from a glioma patient whose treatment included an IDH1 peptide vaccine. These receptors were taken from a woman aged 45-60 years with glioma. Both conserved end residues are part of each CDR3. A D gene is named only where the DNA matches it firmly. Expanded clones are given a class, and other clones once, few, many or no size at all.

V: TRBV7-9; size: once; J: TRBJ2-2; length: 15; D: TRBD1; DNA: TGTGCCAGCAGCGTACGACAGGGGGCCACCGGGGAGCTGTTTTTT; CDR3: CASSVRQGATGELFF
V: TRBV7-3; size: .; J: TRBJ2-3; length: 17; D: TRBD2; DNA: TGTGCCAGCAGCTCCTTGGGACTAGCGGGAGGCACAGATACGCAGTATTTT; CDR3: CASSSLGLAGGTDTQYF
V: TRBV28; size: once; J: TRBJ1-3; length: 15; D: TRBD1; DNA: TGTGCCAGCAGCCCCCTCGACAGGGCAAGAAACACCATATATTTT; CDR3: CASSPLDRARNTIYF
V: TRBV15; size: .; J: TRBJ1-2; length: 17; D: .; DNA: TGTGCCACCAGCAGAGATCGGGCAGCCCAACGCCTCTATGGCTACACCTTC; CDR3: CATSRDRAAQRLYGYTF
V: TRBV11-2; size: .; J: TRBJ2-7; length: 14; D: TRBD2; DNA: TGTGCCAGCAGCCGTCCTAGCGGGAGGCACGAGCAGTACTTC; CDR3: CASSRPSGRHEQYF
V: TRBV19; size: .; J: TRBJ1-5; length: 14; D: .; DNA: TGTGCCAGTAGTATCCGGGATAGCAATCAGCCCCAGCATTTT; CDR3: CASSIRDSNQPQHF
V: TRBV30; size: .; J: TRBJ2-2; length: 12; D: TRBD2; DNA: TGTGCCTGGATTGGAGCGGGAGGGGAGCTGTTTTTT; CDR3: CAWIGAGGELFF
V: TRBV30; size: .; J: TRBJ2-3; length: 16; D: TRBD1; DNA: TGTGCCTGGAGTACGGGACAGGGACGTCTCACAGATACGCAGTATTTT; CDR3: CAWSTGQGRLTDTQYF
V: TRBV2; size: .; J: TRBJ2-3; length: 17; D: .; DNA: TGTGCCAGCAGTACAGTCGACAATGGGGTAGGCACAGATACGCAGTATTTT; CDR3: CASSTVDNGVGTDTQYF
V: TRBV4-1; size: .; J: TRBJ2-7; length: 15; D: TRBD1; DNA: TGCGCCAGCAGCCAAGCCGGGACAGGGTGGTACGAGCAGTACTTC; CDR3: CASSQAGTGWYEQYF
V: TRBV11-2; size: .; J: TRBJ2-3; length: 14; D: .; DNA: TGTGCCAGCAGCCACGGCAGAGGCACAGATACGCAGTATTTT; CDR3: CASSHGRGTDTQYF
V: TRBV30; size: .; J: TRBJ1-1; length: 14; D: .; DNA: TGTGCCTGGAGGGGGGAGGTACGGAACACTGAAGCTTTCTTT; CDR3: CAWRGEVRNTEAFF
V: TRBV6-1; size: .; J: TRBJ2-7; length: 14; D: TRBD1; DNA: TGTGCCAGCAGTGAGGGGACAGGAGCCTACGAGCAGTACTTC; CDR3: CASSEGTGAYEQYF
V: TRBV4-1; size: .; J: TRBJ2-1; length: 17; D: TRBD2; DNA: TGCGCCAGCAGCCAAGCCCTAGCGGGACCAAGGGGGCATGAGCAGTTCTTC; CDR3: CASSQALAGPRGHEQFF
V: TRBV12-5; size: .; J: TRBJ1-2; length: 12; D: .; DNA: TGTGCTAGTGGTTTCTCAGGGTATGGCTACACCTTC; CDR3: CASGFSGYGYTF
V: TRBV5-6; size: .; J: TRBJ2-1; length: 16; D: TRBD1; DNA: TGTGCCAGCAGCGCCTACGGGACAGGGGCTAACAATGAGCAGTTCTTC; CDR3: CASSAYGTGANNEQFF
V: TRBV29-1; size: .; J: TRBJ2-7; length: 11; D: TRBD2; DNA: TGCAGCGCCGGGGGGTCGGTCGAGCAGTACTTC; CDR3: CSAGGSVEQYF
V: TRBV27; size: .; J: TRBJ2-7; length: 14; D: .; DNA: TGTGCCAGCAGTTGGGCGGGCCTATCCTACGAGCAGTACTTC; CDR3: CASSWAGLSYEQYF
V: TRBV19; size: .; J: TRBJ1-5; length: 13; D: .; DNA: TGTGCCAGTAGTATAAGCGGGAATCAGCCCCAGCATTTT; CDR3: CASSISGNQPQHF
V: TRBV9; size: .; J: TRBJ1-2; length: 13; D: .; DNA: TGTGCCAGCAGCGCGGGGGGAGTTGAAGGCTACACCTTC; CDR3: CASSAGGVEGYTF
V: TRBV30; size: .; J: TRBJ2-3; length: 14; D: .; DNA: TGTGCCGGTCGAGGGACCAGCGGGACAGATACGCAGTATTTT; CDR3: CAGRGTSGTDTQYF
V: TRBV27; size: .; J: TRBJ1-4; length: 14; D: .; DNA: TGTGCCAGCAGTCTCCTCAGCAGGGAGCAAAAACTGTTTTTT; CDR3: CASSLLSREQKLFF
V: TRBV20-1; size: .; J: TRBJ2-7; length: 11; D: .; DNA: TGCAGTGCTAGACAGGGGATTGAGCAGTACTTC; CDR3: CSARQGIEQYF
V: TRBV10-3; size: .; J: TRBJ2-6; length: 16; D: .; DNA: TGTGCCATCAGAAAGGAGGGTTACTCTGGGGCCAACGTCCTGACTTTC; CDR3: CAIRKEGYSGANVLTF
V: TRBV5-6; size: .; J: TRBJ2-7; length: 13; D: .; DNA: TGTGCCAGCAGCCTGAGTGGGAGAGGCGAGCAGTACTTC; CDR3: CASSLSGRGEQYF
V: TRBV28; size: .; J: TRBJ1-4; length: 16; D: .; DNA: TGTGCCAGCAGTGTGCCCCTAGGGACAACTAATGAAAAACTGTTTTTT; CDR3: CASSVPLGTTNEKLFF
V: TRBV12-5; size: .; J: TRBJ2-3; length: 14; D: .; DNA: TGTGCTAGTGGTTTGAACAGCCCCACAGATACGCAGTATTTT; CDR3: CASGLNSPTDTQYF
V: TRBV12-5; size: .; J: TRBJ2-5; length: 14; D: .; DNA: TGTGCTAGTGGTTTGGGGGCTAACCAAGAGACCCAGTACTTC; CDR3: CASGLGANQETQYF
V: TRBV15; size: .; J: TRBJ2-7; length: 17; D: .; DNA: TGTGCCACCAGCAGAGGGCTAGCGAACCGAAGGACCTACGAGCAGTACTTC; CDR3: CATSRGLANRRTYEQYF
V: TRBV7-3; size: .; J: TRBJ2-1; length: 15; D: TRBD2; DNA: TGTGCCAGCAGCTTATCGATAGCGGGAGGTAATGAGCAGTTCTTC; CDR3: CASSLSIAGGNEQFF
V: TRBV27; size: .; J: TRBJ2-7; length: 16; D: TRBD1; DNA: TGTGCCAGCAGTTTACGTGCCGGGACAGGACTCTACGAGCAGTACTTC; CDR3: CASSLRAGTGLYEQYF
V: TRBV5-6; size: .; J: TRBJ1-2; length: 12; D: .; DNA: TGTGCCAGCAGCTTCAACAGTCTAGGCTACACCTTC; CDR3: CASSFNSLGYTF
V: TRBV10-3; size: .; J: TRBJ2-1; length: 16; D: TRBD2; DNA: TGTGCCATCAGTGAGAAACTAGCGGGAGGCGAGAATGAGCAGTTCTTC; CDR3: CAISEKLAGGENEQFF
V: TRBV28; size: .; J: TRBJ2-7; length: 15; D: .; DNA: TGTGCCAGCAAGGAGCAGGGCAGGGGAACGCACGAGCAGTACTTC; CDR3: CASKEQGRGTHEQYF
V: TRBV7-8; size: .; J: TRBJ2-7; length: 15; D: TRBD1; DNA: TGTGCCAGCAGCTTAGTGGACGGACAGGGATACGAGCAGTACTTC; CDR3: CASSLVDGQGYEQYF
V: TRBV18; size: .; J: TRBJ1-4; length: 15; D: TRBD1; DNA: TGTGCCAGCTCCACCACGAGGACAGGGTGGGAAAAACTGTTTTTT; CDR3: CASSTTRTGWEKLFF
V: TRBV28; size: .; J: TRBJ2-6; length: 19; D: TRBD1; DNA: TGTGCCAGCAGTTTAAAGGCCGGGACAGGATCTGCTGGGGCCAACGTCCTGACTTTC; CDR3: CASSLKAGTGSAGANVLTF
V: TRBV6-6; size: .; J: TRBJ1-5; length: 14; D: .; DNA: TGTGCCAGCAGTTACTCGATCGGTGGTCAGCCCCAGCATTTT; CDR3: CASSYSIGGQPQHF
V: TRBV23-1; size: .; J: TRBJ1-5; length: 14; D: .; DNA: TGCGCCAGCAGTAGAGGGGTTGGCAATCAGCCCCAGCATTTT; CDR3: CASSRGVGNQPQHF